These 26 T cell receptor beta chains came from one sample sequenced in a study of blood T cell repertoires in COVID-19. TCRdb's copy holds only in-frame clones and misses some; the assay was immunoSEQ multiplex PCR. The table lists approximately 74,000 clones, about four fifths of them singletons. The sample consisted of peripheral blood. All receptors come from a human donor in a cohort sampled during active COVID-19.

The chain employs TRBV5-1 and TRBJ2-3; possibly TRBD1 for D (5 bases). CDR1 SGHRS and CDR2 YFSETQ come from the germline V gene. This CDR3 is built from 15 residues. Trimming left V 4 bases short and J 1 base short, with 13 bases between. This CDR3 is CASSPVRGRTDTQYF. CDR3 sequence (DNA): TGCGCCAGCAGCCCCGTTAGGGGTCGCACAGATACGCAGTATTTT.

A few counts support this clone. This chain uses TRBV5-1 with TRBJ2-5, with D possibly matching TRBD2 (6 bases). Germline V CDR1 and CDR2: SGHRS, YFSETQ. CDR3 length equals 15 residues. The V and J ends lost 3 bases and 1 base respectively, with 13 bases between them. The CDR3 protein is CASSSTGVSQETQYF. The CDR3 bases are TGCGCCAGCAGCTCTACGGGAGTAAGCCAAGAGACCCAGTACTTC.

V is TRBV6-6 and J is TRBJ2-3; no definite D call. CDR1 is MNHNY and CDR2 is SVGAGI in the germline V gene (reference sequence). This CDR3 spans 14 amino acids. Trimming left V 2 bases short and J 5 bases short, with 11 bases between. CDR3 residues: CASSYGGLLDTQYF. In DNA, the CDR3 is TGTGCCAGCAGTTACGGCGGTTTATTAGATACGCAGTATTTT.

Concerning this clone: The same CDR3 is also encoded by other DNA sequences in this sample. The J gene is TRBJ2-5, the V gene TRBV6-5, with TRBD1 matching over 7 bases. The germline V gene encodes CDR1 MNHEY and CDR2 SVGAGI. Trimming took 6 bases from V and 3 from J; bases not matched to a gene: 4. This CDR3 has 13 amino acids. The CDR3 loop is CASRRTGEETQYF. The CDR3 DNA sequence: TGTGCCAGCAGGAGAACAGGGGAAGAGACCCAGTACTTC.

The chain couples TRBV5-4 to TRBJ2-6, with a tentative D call TRBD1 (5 bases). Germline CDR1 is SGHNT and CDR2 is YYREEE (reference sequence). The CDR3 runs to 15 residues. Trimming took 6 bases from V and 2 from J, leaving 12 bases between them. The CDR3 loop reads CASNLWGTGANVLTF. DNA for the CDR3: TGTGCCAGCAACCTTTGGGGCACTGGGGCCAACGTCCTGACTTTC.

The CDR3 nucleotides read TGTGCCACCAGTGTCACCGGGGGGGGGCCTGGTTTTGGGCAGTTCTTC. Protein sequence: CATSVTGGGPGFGQFF. The rearrangement links TRBV24-1 to TRBJ2-1; 8 bases fit TRBD2. Looked up from germline, CDR1 is KGHDR and CDR2 is SFDVKD. The CDR3 extends over 16 amino acids. The V and J ends lost 5 bases and 12 bases, in that order; junction bases with no gene match: 17.

Here the CDR3 DNA reads TGTGCCAGCAGTCGGCAGACTAGCGGGTTAGAAGAGACCCAGTACTTC. It yields the protein CASSRQTSGLEETQYF. The chain combines TRBV6-2 or TRBV6-3 with TRBJ2-5, with 10 bases that match TRBD2. Germline CDR1 and CDR2: MNHEY and SVGEGT. This CDR3 comprises 16 residues. J gave up 3 bases and V 5 bases, and 9 bases lay outside the gene matches.

The chain couples TRBV10-1 to TRBJ2-2, with 10 bases that match TRBD2. This CDR3 spans 14 amino acids. Unmatched junction bases numbered 7, after V lost 8 bases and J lost 7 bases. Germline assignment: CDR1 WNHNN and CDR2 SYGVQD (reference sequence). The CDR3 spells CASRAGGPNGELFF. The CDR3 bases are TGCGCCAGCCGAGCGGGAGGGCCTAACGGGGAGCTGTTTTTT.

This chain uses TRBV30 with TRBJ2-2; D ambiguous. This CDR3 contains 15 residues. CDR1 is GTSNPN, CDR2 SVGIG, per germline (reference sequence). V was shortened by 3 bases and J by 4 bases, with 15 bases between the two germline ends. The CDR3 DNA follows: TGTGCCTGGAGATCCGTGGGCGCGAGCACCGGGGAGCTGTTTTTT. As protein: CAWRSVGASTGELFF.

The chain joins TRBV3-1 (or the pseudogene TRBV3-2) to TRBJ2-5; 7 bases agree with TRBD1. J lost 2 bases, V lost 4 bases, and 10 bases had no gene match. The CDR3 is 16 residues long. The germline V gene has CDR1 LGHDT and CDR2 YNNKEL (reference sequence). The CDR3 region is CASSPTQGQPQETQYF. CDR3 nucleotides: TGTGCCAGCAGCCCCACCCAGGGACAGCCACAAGAGACCCAGTACTTC.

The rearrangement links TRBV19 to TRBJ1-2, with 8 bases that match TRBD1. Germline trimming cut 6 bases from V and 8 bases from J; bases unmatched to any gene: 2. CDR1 and CDR2 (germline): LNHDA, SQIVND (reference sequence). The CDR3 sequence is 11 residues long. The CDR3 DNA reads TGTGCCAGTAGGACAGGGGAAGGCTACACCTTC. This encodes CASRTGEGYTF.

The chain combines TRBV3-1 (or the pseudogene TRBV3-2) with TRBJ2-2; the match to TRBD1 covers 9 bases. The germline gives CDR1 LGHDT, CDR2 YNNKEL (reference sequence). The CDR3 consists of 15 residues. After removal of 1 base from V and 6 bases from J, the junction contained 3 bases not matched to a gene. The CDR3 nucleotides are TGTGCCAGCAGCCAAGGGGGGACAGGGTCCGGGGAGCTGTTTTTT. It specifies CASSQGGTGSGELFF.

The rearrangement joins TRBV19 to TRBJ2-1; 10 bases match TRBD2. V lost 4 bases and J lost 8; bases outside the gene matches: 2. The CDR3 contains 13 residues. Germline CDR1 reads LNHDA; CDR2 reads SQIVND (reference sequence). The DNA for the CDR3 is TGTGCCAGTAGTACTAGCGGGGGAGATGAGCAGTTCTTC. Residues: CASSTSGGDEQFF.

The sample holds a few counts of this clone. Distinct nucleotide sequences in the sample also encode this CDR3. The V call is TRBV5-1, the J call TRBJ2-1; 12 bases line up with TRBD1. The CDR3 has 14 amino acids. The V gene's germline CDR1 is SGHRS and CDR2 YFSETQ. V lost 4 bases, J lost 7 bases, and 3 bases stayed unmatched. CDR3 amino acids: CASSLGQGANEQFF. The CDR3, as DNA: TGCGCCAGCAGCCTGGGACAGGGGGCAAATGAGCAGTTCTTC.

CDR3 protein: CASSLVRAGGPLDTQYF. CDR3 sequence (DNA): TGTGCCAGCAGCTTAGTTCGGGCGGGAGGACCGTTGGATACGCAGTATTTT. The V call is TRBV7-8, the J call TRBJ2-3, with 8 bases matching TRBD2. Germline lookup yields CDR1 SGHVS and CDR2 FQNEAQ. Trimming took 1 base from V and 6 from J; bases not matched to a gene: 12. The CDR3 runs to 17 residues. Full variable domain (outside the CDR3, taken from reference TRBV7-8 and TRBJ2-3): GAGVSQSPRYKVAKRGQDVALRCDPISGHVSLFWYQQALGQGPEFLTYFQNEAQLDKSGLPSDRFFAERPEGSVSTLKIQRTQQEDSAVYLCASSLVRAGGPLDTQYFGPGTRLTVL.

The chain is built from TRBV7-2 and TRBJ1-1, with 7 nucleotides matching TRBD1. The CDR3 totals 13 residues. In germline, CDR1 is SGHTA, CDR2 FQGNSA. Germline trimming cut 5 bases from V and 3 bases from J; bases unmatched to any gene: 3. The CDR3, as DNA: TGTGCCAGCAGCCCCACAGGGGACACTGAAGCTTTCTTT. Translated: CASSPTGDTEAFF.

V is TRBV18 and J is TRBJ2-1; D ambiguous. V was pared by 3 bases and J by 9 bases, with 15 bases between. CDR1 and CDR2 from the germline V gene are KGHSH and LQKENI. This CDR3 has 14 amino acids. The DNA for the CDR3 is TGTGCCAGCTCACCTAGATCCGGAGAAAGTGAGCAGTTCTTC. This gives the protein CASSPRSGESEQFF.

The chain combines TRBV6-1 with TRBJ2-1; D not resolved. Per germline, CDR1 MNHNS and CDR2 SASEGT. There are 16 residues in the CDR3. V lost 2 bases and J lost 6, with 17 bases in between. The CDR3 spells CASSELWLVLSNEQFF. CDR3 DNA sequence: TGTGCCAGCAGTGAATTATGGCTAGTTTTGTCCAATGAGCAGTTCTTC.

V is TRBV6-5 and J is TRBJ1-1; D is unclear. CDR1 and CDR2 (germline): MNHEY, SVGAGI. Trimming cost V 2 bases and J 3 bases, with 10 bases left between them. CDR3 size: 14 residues. This CDR3 is CASSYQRVDTEAFF. The CDR3 DNA follows: TGTGCCAGCAGTTACCAGCGGGTGGACACTGAAGCTTTCTTT.

This clone has more than one count but fewer than ten. The same CDR3 also results from other DNA sequences found in this sample. The gene calls are TRBV11-2 and TRBJ1-6; 8 bases agree with TRBD1. Germline V CDR1 and CDR2: SGHAT, FQNNGV. The V and J ends lost 1 base and 10 bases, in that order; junction bases with no gene match: 3. CDR3 size: 14 residues. The CDR3 DNA is TGTGCCAGCAGCTTAGCAGGGGGCGGATCACCCCTCCACTTT. This sequence encodes CASSLAGGGSPLHF. Combining the CDR3 with reference TRBV11-2 and TRBJ1-6 gives the whole variable domain EAGVAQSPRYKIIEKRQSVAFWCNPISGHATLYWYQQILGQGPKLLIQFQNNGVVDDSQLPKDRFSAERLKGVDSTLKIQPAKLEDSAVYLCASSLAGGGSPLHFGNGTRLTVT.

V and J are TRBV18 and TRBJ1-2, with a possible D match to TRBD1 (5 bases). CDR3 length: 17 residues. Germline CDR1 KGHSH, CDR2 LQKENI. The V end was cut by 2 bases, the J end by 5 bases, with 21 bases between. The CDR3 loop is CASSPVGGQPGGYGYTF. CDR3 sequence (DNA): TGTGCCAGCTCACCAGTCGGCGGCCAACCCGGGGGATATGGCTACACCTTC.

V and J are TRBV5-1 and TRBJ2-7; 8 nucleotides line up with TRBD1. Trimming at V came to 4 bases and at J to 6 bases, leaving 6 bases not matched to a gene. This CDR3 contains 13 residues. CDR1 and CDR2 (germline): SGHRS, YFSETQ. DNA of the CDR3: TGCGCCAGCAGCAAGGACAGGGTGGGCGAGCAGTACTTC. It codes for CASSKDRVGEQYF.

This chain uses TRBV28 with TRBJ1-2, with TRBD1 identical over 10 bases. The CDR3 loop spans 17 amino acids. J lost 0 bases, V lost 4 bases, and 8 bases had no gene match. Germline V gene data show CDR1 as MDHEN and CDR2 as SYDVKM. DNA for the CDR3: TGTGCCAGCAGTTCAGCTGACAGGGGGCCGTCTAACTATGGCTACACCTTC. It encodes CASSSADRGPSNYGYTF.

This clone was detected a few times. The chain uses TRBV9 and TRBJ2-1, with D possibly being TRBD2 (5 bases). V shed 3 bases and J shed 4 bases, with 11 bases lying between them. There are 14 residues in the CDR3. CDR1 is SGDLS, CDR2 YYNGEE, per germline. The CDR3 spells CASSGSGSYNEQFF. For the CDR3, the DNA is TGTGCCAGCAGCGGAAGCGGTTCTTACAATGAGCAGTTCTTC.

V usage is TRBV18 and J usage is TRBJ2-6; a possible D gene is TRBD1 (6 bases). Germline values: CDR1 KGHSH, CDR2 LQKENI. The CDR3 runs 15 residues. V lost 4 bases, J lost 0 bases, and 7 bases lay in between. The CDR3 spells CASSRQDSGANVLTF. For the CDR3, the DNA is TGTGCCAGCTCACGACAGGACTCTGGGGCCAACGTCCTGACTTTC.

The genes are TRBV11-2 and TRBJ2-1; TRBD2 matches 12 bases. The CDR3 length is 16 residues. Trimming at V came to 3 bases and at J to 7 bases, leaving 7 bases not matched to a gene. Germline V CDR1 and CDR2: SGHAT, FQNNGV. The CDR3 spells CASSLTSGSGANEQFF. CDR3 in DNA: TGTGCCAGCAGCTTGACTAGCGGGAGCGGGGCAAATGAGCAGTTCTTC.